Following are 31 T cell receptor beta chains from one sample sequenced in a study of cytomegalovirus exposure and HLA in healthy donors. The PCR made use of 60 Vbeta and 13 Jbeta primers. Sequenced by immunoSEQ multiplex PCR; TCRdb stores in-frame clones only, minus some. The sample carries roughly 200,000 clones, around 80% recorded once. Source material: PBMCs. Receptors were obtained from a man aged 40-49 years in good health and CMV-seronegative.

This clone was counted a few times. The CDR3 DNA is TGTGCCTGGAGGCGGGAGCGGGTCTTATCAAATAATGAGCAGTTCTTC. It codes for CAWRRERVLSNNEQFF. The chain has TRBV30 and TRBJ2-1, with TRBD2 identical over 7 bases. CDR1 GTSNPN and CDR2 SVGIG come from the germline V gene (reference sequence). The CDR3 spans 16 residues. V lost 3 bases to trimming and J lost 7 bases; unmatched junction nucleotides: 15.

This rearrangement joins TRBV7-2 to TRBJ1-3; the D is unclear. The CDR3 is 13 amino acids. Germline loops: CDR1 SGHTA, CDR2 FQGNSA. The V and J ends lost 10 bases and 0 bases respectively, with 10 bases between them. CDR3 sequence (DNA): TGTGCCAACCTCGAGCCCTCTGGAAACACCATATATTTT. It specifies CANLEPSGNTIYF.

CDR3 nucleotide sequence: TGTGCCAGCAGCCCCGGAGCGCTACTAGCCAAAAACATTCAGTACTTC. Protein: CASSPGALLAKNIQYF. The chain couples TRBV9 to TRBJ2-4; D gene ambiguous. CDR1 and CDR2 from the germline V gene are SGDLS and YYNGEE. V was cut by 4 bases and J by 0 bases, with 14 bases left in between. This CDR3 has 16 residues. Supplemented by reference TRBV9 and TRBJ2-4, the full variable domain reads DSGVTQTPKHLITATGQRVTLRCSPRSGDLSVYWYQQSLDQGLQFLIQYYNGEERAKGNILERFSAQQFPDLHSELNLSSLELGDSALYFCASSPGALLAKNIQYFGAGTRLSVL.

The chain combines TRBV7-8 with TRBJ2-1, with TRBD1 as a possible D gene (5 bases). Germline values: CDR1 SGHVS, CDR2 FQNEAQ. The CDR3 spans 15 residues. V gave up 5 bases and J gave up 6 bases, with 17 bases separating them. The CDR3 sequence: CASSGYKGASNEQFF. CDR3 nucleotides: TGTGCCAGCAGCGGATACAAAGGGGCCTCCAATGAGCAGTTCTTC.

In its sample, this clone was seen a few times. The chain links TRBV30 to TRBJ2-1; perhaps TRBD2 as D (6 bases). V lost 8 bases and J 13 bases, leaving 15 bases between the germline ends. The CDR3 sequence is 10 residues long. The germline CDR1 and CDR2 sequences are GTSNPN and SVGIG (reference sequence). CDR3 loop: CALGLSGQFF. CDR3 sequence (DNA): TGTGCCCTGGGACTTTCGGGACAGTTCTTC.

The chain couples TRBV28 to TRBJ1-5, with 7 bases aligning to TRBD1. The CDR3 runs to 15 residues. Germline loops: CDR1 MDHEN, CDR2 SYDVKM. With V trimmed by 6 bases and J by 3 bases, 8 bases remained unmatched. CDR3 in DNA: TGTGCCAGCAGCCTTCCGGGACAGCACAATCAGCCCCAGCATTTT. It codes for CASSLPGQHNQPQHF.

The V gene is TRBV4-1, the J gene TRBJ2-3; 9 bases are shared with TRBD2. The CDR3 runs 15 residues. V lost 4 bases to trimming and J lost 4 bases; unmatched junction nucleotides: 6. The germline V gene encodes CDR1 MGHRA and CDR2 YSYEKL. The CDR3 is CASSLTAGGSDTQYF. CDR3 DNA sequence: TGCGCCAGCAGCCTAACAGCGGGAGGATCAGATACGCAGTATTTT.

CDR3 sequence reads: CASSWTGLNQPQHF. DNA of the CDR3: TGTGCCAGCAGTTGGACAGGTCTGAATCAGCCCCAGCATTTT. V is TRBV6-6 and J is TRBJ1-5, with 7 bases identical to TRBD1. Germline trimming cut 4 bases from V and 4 bases from J; bases unmatched to any gene: 4. Germline V CDR1 and CDR2: MNHNY, SVGAGI (reference sequence). The CDR3 is 14 amino acids.

V usage is TRBV18 and J usage is TRBJ1-1; D is possibly TRBD1 (5 bases). Trimming took 5 bases from V and 1 from J, leaving 14 bases between them. The CDR3 contains 15 residues. The germline V gene encodes CDR1 KGHSH and CDR2 LQKENI. The CDR3: CASSFRQPENTEAFF. The DNA of the CDR3 is TGTGCCAGCTCATTTCGACAGCCAGAGAACACTGAAGCTTTCTTT.

The chain employs TRBV10-1 and TRBJ2-2; D is possibly TRBD1 (5 bases). With 4 bases removed from V and 4 bases from J, the gap between germline ends came to 10 bases. This CDR3 region has 14 residues. Germline CDR1 reads WNHNN; CDR2 reads SYGVQD (reference sequence). The CDR3 is CASSARQGTGELFF. The DNA for the CDR3 is TGCGCCAGCAGTGCTAGGCAGGGCACCGGGGAGCTGTTTTTT.

The chain links TRBV12-2 to TRBJ2-2; the D call of TRBD1 is as the table states it, not checked on the DNA. TRBV12-2 is reported as a pseudogene. The CDR3 has 15 amino acids. The CDR3: CASLSDRGCTGELFF. The CDR3 nucleotides are TGTGCAAGTCTCTCCGACAGGGGGTGCACCGGGGAGCTGTTTTTT.

This sequence joins TRBV10-3 and TRBJ2-6; tentative D call: TRBD2 (5 bases). The V and J ends lost 6 bases and 0 bases respectively, with 6 bases between them. Looked up from germline, CDR1 is ENHRY and CDR2 is SYGVKD. The CDR3 loop spans 14 amino acids. In nucleotides, the CDR3 is TGTGCCATCAGGGACTCCTCTGGGGCCAACGTCCTGACTTTC. It encodes CAIRDSSGANVLTF.

The chain combines TRBV7-6 with TRBJ1-1; no firm D call. V lost 3 bases to trimming and J lost 4 bases, with 15 bases between them. The V gene's germline CDR1 is SGHVS and CDR2 FNYEAQ. The CDR3 is 15 residues long. The CDR3 nucleotides read TGTGCCAGCAGCTTTGGAGGACCGCGGGGCACTGAAGCTTTCTTT. Amino acids: CASSFGGPRGTEAFF.

The V gene is TRBV19, the J gene TRBJ2-2; D is ambiguous. This CDR3 spans 14 amino acids. Trimming removed 3 bases from V and 1 base from J, with 6 bases in between. In germline, CDR1 is LNHDA, CDR2 SQIVND (reference sequence). The CDR3 nucleotides are TGTGCCAGTAGTATGCGTGGGAACACCGGGGAGCTGTTTTTT. As protein: CASSMRGNTGELFF. The variable domain in full, with the rest retrieved from reference TRBV19 and TRBJ2-2, is DGGITQSPKYLFRKEGQNVTLSCEQNLNHDAMYWYRQDPGQGLRLIYYSQIVNDFQKGDIAEGYSVSREKKESFPLTVTSAQKNPTAFYLCASSMRGNTGELFFGEGSRLTVL.

This clone was picked up one time. The rearrangement links TRBV30 to TRBJ1-2; D perhaps matches TRBD1 (5 bases). The V end was cut by 1 base, the J end by 3 bases, with 9 bases between. CDR1 and CDR2 from the germline V gene are GTSNPN and SVGIG (reference sequence). The CDR3 totals 13 residues. CDR3 nucleotide sequence: TGTGCCTGGAGTGGGGGCCGGGACTATGGCTACACCTTC. Translating it yields CAWSGGRDYGYTF. Looking up the rest from reference TRBV30 and TRBJ1-2 gives the full variable domain: SQTIHQWPATLVQPVGSPLSLECTVEGTSNPNLYWYRQAAGRGLQLLFYSVGIGQISSEVPQNLSASRPQDRQFILSSKKLLLSDSGFYLCAWSGGRDYGYTFGSGTRLTVV.

The J gene is TRBJ1-1, the V gene TRBV5-6, with D perhaps TRBD1 (5 bases). The V gene lost 3 bases and the J gene lost 2 bases, with 5 bases spanning the gap. Germline V gene sequence: CDR1 SGHDT, CDR2 YYEEEE. This CDR3 region has 12 residues. This chain's CDR3 is CASSWTNTEAFF. CDR3 nucleotides: TGTGCCAGCAGCTGGACAAACACTGAAGCTTTCTTT.

V is TRBV2 and J is TRBJ1-4, with D possibly matching TRBD1 (5 bases). V gave up 3 bases and J gave up 6 bases, with 11 bases separating them. The CDR3 is 14 residues long. Germline CDR1 SNHLY, CDR2 FYNNEI. This CDR3 reads CASSEGSGDEKLFF. The DNA for the CDR3 is TGTGCCAGCAGTGAGGGATCGGGGGATGAAAAACTGTTTTTT.

This sequence joins TRBV5-6 and TRBJ2-7, with TRBD2 identical over 8 bases. This CDR3 contains 15 residues. V shed 0 bases, J shed 1 base, and the junction held 3 bases outside the gene matches. Germline lookup yields CDR1 SGHDT and CDR2 YYEEEE. CDR3 protein: CASSLVAGGSYEQYF. CDR3 bases: TGTGCCAGCAGCTTGGTTGCGGGAGGATCCTACGAGCAGTACTTC.

The CDR3, as DNA: TGTGCCAGCAGTGAAGGTCCAGGAATGTACGAGCAGTACTTC. It yields the protein CASSEGPGMYEQYF. The gene calls are TRBV6-1 and TRBJ2-7; no clear D. The CDR3 consists of 14 residues. V was shortened by 1 base and J by 4 bases, with 11 bases between the two germline ends. Per the germline V gene, CDR1 is MNHNS and CDR2 is SASEGT.

This clone was detected only a few times. The J gene is TRBJ2-3, the V gene TRBV9; TRBD1 aligns across 11 bases. Germline V gives CDR1 SGDLS, CDR2 YYNGEE. This CDR3 region has 14 residues. Trimming cost V 3 bases and J 4 bases; bases outside gene matches: 1. The CDR3 sequence: CASSEGQGADTQYF. DNA for the CDR3: TGTGCCAGCAGCGAGGGACAGGGGGCAGATACGCAGTATTTT.

V gene TRBV7-6 combines with J gene TRBJ1-6; D is unclear. The CDR3 totals 15 residues. In germline, CDR1 is SGHVS, CDR2 FNYEAQ. The V gene lost 2 bases and the J gene lost 3 bases, with 8 bases spanning the gap. This CDR3 is CASSLSNSYNSPLHF. In DNA, the CDR3 is TGTGCCAGCAGCTTAAGTAACAGCTATAATTCACCCCTCCACTTT.

V and J are TRBV5-4 and TRBJ2-5; D is ambiguous. CDR1 is SGHNT and CDR2 is YYREEE in the germline V gene (reference sequence). The CDR3 sequence is 13 residues long. The V and J ends lost 4 bases and 1 base respectively, with 8 bases between them. The CDR3 spells CASSVVIQETQYF. In DNA form, the CDR3 reads TGTGCCAGCAGCGTGGTCATCCAAGAGACCCAGTACTTC.

V usage is TRBV29-1 and J usage is TRBJ2-1; 8 nucleotides match TRBD1. Germline CDR1 reads SQVTM; CDR2 reads ANQGSEA. The CDR3 contains 14 residues. Trimming at V came to 7 bases and at J to 6 bases, leaving 11 bases not matched to a gene. CDR3 nucleotide sequence: TGCAGCGCTAAAGCCCTCACAGGGGGCAATGAGCAGTTCTTC. Its translation is CSAKALTGGNEQFF.

This clone showed up just a few times. This sequence joins TRBV7-9 and TRBJ2-3; D not certain. Germline V CDR1 and CDR2: SEHNR, FQNEAQ (reference sequence). The CDR3 length is 16 residues. V lost 1 base and J lost 0, with 11 bases in between. As DNA, the CDR3 is TGTGCCAGCAGCTTAGGGGCCGGATTTAGCACAGATACGCAGTATTTT. Amino acid sequence: CASSLGAGFSTDTQYF.

The table lists this clone with a count of one. The chain uses TRBV6-5 and TRBJ2-7, with a possible D match to TRBD2 (6 bases). V was trimmed by 2 bases and J by 3 bases, leaving 11 bases between them. Germline V gives CDR1 MNHEY, CDR2 SVGAGI. CDR3 size: 14 residues. The CDR3 nucleotides are TGTGCCAGCAGTTACAGGCGGGACGGCTACGAGCAGTACTTC. It yields the protein CASSYRRDGYEQYF.

The V call is TRBV6-1, the J call TRBJ2-2, with TRBD1 identical over 9 bases. CDR1 and CDR2 (germline): MNHNS, SASEGT. Trimming removed 8 bases from V and 4 bases from J; junction bases left unmatched: 2. The CDR3 has 13 amino acids. CDR3 sequence: CASSGQGTGELFF. CDR3 DNA sequence: TGTGCCAGCTCGGGACAGGGCACCGGGGAGCTGTTTTTT.

V and J are TRBV27 and TRBJ2-7, with 9 bases that match TRBD1. Looked up from germline, CDR1 is MNHEY and CDR2 is SMNVEV (reference sequence). V gave up 1 base and J gave up 0 bases; unmatched junction bases: 25. CDR3 length: 23 amino acids. Written as DNA, the CDR3 is TGTGCCAGCAGTTTATGTTTTAGGCGAGTGCCGACAGGGGGAAGGACGGCCTCCTACGAGCAGTACTTC. It specifies CASSLCFRRVPTGGRTASYEQYF.

The chain employs TRBV7-9 and TRBJ1-1, with 11 bases aligning to TRBD1. After removal of 5 bases from V and 7 bases from J, the junction contained 9 bases not matched to a gene. This CDR3 is 15 amino acids long. Per the germline V gene, CDR1 is SEHNR and CDR2 is FQNEAQ (reference sequence). Here the CDR3 DNA reads TGTGCCAGCAGCCAAATCGGGACAGGGGGGATTGAAGCTTTCTTT. Protein product: CASSQIGTGGIEAFF.

This chain joins TRBV25-1 and TRBJ2-7; D may be TRBD1 (6 bases). The CDR3 is 17 residues long. Germline assignment: CDR1 MGHDK and CDR2 SYGVNS. Deletions cut 4 bases from V and 1 base from J, with 20 bases between. The CDR3 bases are TGTGCCAGCAGTGTCCCTTCCGGGACATCGGAATCCTACGAGCAGTACTTC. As protein: CASSVPSGTSESYEQYF.

In its sample, this clone was seen once. This rearrangement joins TRBV6-7 to TRBJ2-7; 7 nucleotides match TRBD1. TRBV6-7 is an ORF; its function is uncertain. The CDR3 consists of 16 residues. After removal of 2 bases from V and 3 bases from J, the junction contained 10 bases not matched to a gene. The CDR3 bases are TGTGCCAGCAGTTACGCCAAAGGGGGCGCCGGCTACGAGCAGTACTTC. Its protein product is CASSYAKGGAGYEQYF.

This clone was detected only a few times. The chain links TRBV30 to TRBJ2-7, with a tentative D call TRBD1 (7 bases). This CDR3 contains 15 residues. V gave up 4 bases and J gave up 5 bases, with 21 bases separating them. Germline V gene lookup returns CDR1 GTSNPN and CDR2 SVGIG (reference sequence). The CDR3 protein is CAWTDRTGDWDEQYF. CDR3 bases: TGTGCCTGGACCGATAGAACAGGGGACTGGGACGAGCAGTACTTC.